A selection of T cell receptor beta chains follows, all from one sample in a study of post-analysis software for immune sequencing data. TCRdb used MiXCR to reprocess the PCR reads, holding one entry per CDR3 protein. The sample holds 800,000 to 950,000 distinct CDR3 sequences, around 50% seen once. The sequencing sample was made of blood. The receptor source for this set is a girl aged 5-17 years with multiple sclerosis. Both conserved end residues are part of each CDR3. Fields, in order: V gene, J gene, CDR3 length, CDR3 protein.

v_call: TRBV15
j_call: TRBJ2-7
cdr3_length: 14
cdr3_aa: CATSTPWRTYEQYF

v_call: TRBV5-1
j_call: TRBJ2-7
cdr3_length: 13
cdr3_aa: CASSLPSPHEQYF

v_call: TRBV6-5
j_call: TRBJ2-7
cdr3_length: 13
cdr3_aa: CASRLQGSYEQYF

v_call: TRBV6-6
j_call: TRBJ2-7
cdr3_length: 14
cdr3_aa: CASTRTIGLGEQYF

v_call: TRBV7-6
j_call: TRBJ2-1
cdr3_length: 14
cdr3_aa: CASRNLAGGNEQFF

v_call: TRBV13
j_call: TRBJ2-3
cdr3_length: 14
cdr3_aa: CASSSLREPDTQYF

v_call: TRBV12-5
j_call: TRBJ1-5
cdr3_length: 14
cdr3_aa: CASGFSNSNQPQHF

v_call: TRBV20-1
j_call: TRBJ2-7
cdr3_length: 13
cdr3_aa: CSARDRRFYEQYF

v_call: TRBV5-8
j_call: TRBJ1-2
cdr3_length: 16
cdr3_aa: CASSLATGIRNYGYTF

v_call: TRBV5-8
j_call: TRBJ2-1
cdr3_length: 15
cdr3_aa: CASSPGLAENNEQFF

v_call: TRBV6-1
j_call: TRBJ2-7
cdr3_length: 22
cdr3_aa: CASTNLPRTAHYIIIGHNEQYF

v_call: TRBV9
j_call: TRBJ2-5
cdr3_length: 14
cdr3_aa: CASSVQGPQETQYF

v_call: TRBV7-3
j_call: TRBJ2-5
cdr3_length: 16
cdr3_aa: CASSQAPQGNGETQYF

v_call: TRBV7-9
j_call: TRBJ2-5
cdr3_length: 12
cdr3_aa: CASRRAGETQYF

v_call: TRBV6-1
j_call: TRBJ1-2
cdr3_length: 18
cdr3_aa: CASSTGRGGVGLYYGYTF

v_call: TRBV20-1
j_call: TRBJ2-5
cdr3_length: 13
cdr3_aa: CSAPRGQRETQYF

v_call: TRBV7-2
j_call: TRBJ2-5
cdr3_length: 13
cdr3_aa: CASSLLGPETQYF

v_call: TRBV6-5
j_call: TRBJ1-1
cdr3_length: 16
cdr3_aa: CASSYSRHTRGAEAFF

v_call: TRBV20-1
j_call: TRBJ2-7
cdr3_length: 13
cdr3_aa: CSARGHSSYEQYF

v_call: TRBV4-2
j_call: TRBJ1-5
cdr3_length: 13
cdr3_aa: CASSQVGNQPQHF

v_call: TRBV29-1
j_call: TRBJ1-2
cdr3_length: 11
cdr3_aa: CSVERGGGYTF

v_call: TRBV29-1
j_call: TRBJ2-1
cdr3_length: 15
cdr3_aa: CSVAAGGVSYNEQFF

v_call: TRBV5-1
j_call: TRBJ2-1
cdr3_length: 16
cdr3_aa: CASRLAGRLPSNEQFF

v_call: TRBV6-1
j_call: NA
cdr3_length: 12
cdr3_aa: CASSDMGGEQYF

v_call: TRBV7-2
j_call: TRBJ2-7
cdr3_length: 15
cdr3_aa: CASSLRGGGADEQYF

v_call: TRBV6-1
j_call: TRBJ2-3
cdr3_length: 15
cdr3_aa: CASSERTSGAGTQYF

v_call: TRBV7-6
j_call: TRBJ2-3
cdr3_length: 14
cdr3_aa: CASSLSAGAPPPYF

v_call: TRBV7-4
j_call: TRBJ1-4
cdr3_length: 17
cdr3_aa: CASSSCSKVKTNEKLFF

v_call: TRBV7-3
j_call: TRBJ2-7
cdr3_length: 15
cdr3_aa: CASSLRADAAYEQYF

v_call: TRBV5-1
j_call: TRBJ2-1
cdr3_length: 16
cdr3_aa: CASSGAGGNLYNEQFF

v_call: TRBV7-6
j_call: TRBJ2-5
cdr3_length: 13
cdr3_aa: CASAPTGRETQYF

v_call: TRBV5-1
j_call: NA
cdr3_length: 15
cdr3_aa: CASSRYGTGPETQYF

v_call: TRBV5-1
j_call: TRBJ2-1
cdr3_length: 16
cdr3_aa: CASSPQGRSSYNEQFF

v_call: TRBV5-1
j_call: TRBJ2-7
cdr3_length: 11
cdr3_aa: CASSWGYEQYF

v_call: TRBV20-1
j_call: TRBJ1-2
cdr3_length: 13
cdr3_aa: CSARDRWANGYTF

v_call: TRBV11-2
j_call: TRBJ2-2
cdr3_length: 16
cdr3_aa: CASSPRWQESTGELFF

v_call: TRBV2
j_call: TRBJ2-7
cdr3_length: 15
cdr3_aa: CASRGTGGPSYEQYF

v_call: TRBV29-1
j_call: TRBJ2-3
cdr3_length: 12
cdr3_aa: CSGQGGADTQYF

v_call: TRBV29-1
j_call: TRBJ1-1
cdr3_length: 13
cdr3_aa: CSLRTPRHTEAFF

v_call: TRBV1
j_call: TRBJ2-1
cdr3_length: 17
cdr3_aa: CTSRLGTSGGIYNEQFF

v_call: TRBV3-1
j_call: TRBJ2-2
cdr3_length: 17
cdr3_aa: CASSQDTGNANTGELFF

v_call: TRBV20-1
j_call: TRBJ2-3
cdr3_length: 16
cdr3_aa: CSARVAYGVFTDTQYF

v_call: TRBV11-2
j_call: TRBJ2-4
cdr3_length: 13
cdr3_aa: CASSLGQKNIQYF

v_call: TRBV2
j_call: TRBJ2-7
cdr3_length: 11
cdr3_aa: CASTYLGEQYF

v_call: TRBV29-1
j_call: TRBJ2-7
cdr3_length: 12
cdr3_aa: CSVESPGGGQYF

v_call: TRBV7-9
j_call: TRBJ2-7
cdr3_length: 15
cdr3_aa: CASSLDAQTGYEQYF

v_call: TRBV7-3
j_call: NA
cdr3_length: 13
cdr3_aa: CASSLNPRETQYF

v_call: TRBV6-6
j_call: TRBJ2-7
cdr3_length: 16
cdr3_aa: CASSYLIAGGPNEQYF